The 8 T cell receptor beta chains below come from one sample, sequenced in a study of T cell responses to AZD1222 COVID-19 vaccine. This table comes from immunoSEQ multiplex PCR, and its TCRdb copy is limited to in-frame clones, with some not included. The repertoire holds over 65,000 clones, about nine tenths seen once, with 6.9% in the top ten. The source material was peripheral blood, sampled 28 days after the second AZD1222 dose. The origin of the receptors is an adult who received the AZD1222 COVID-19 vaccine.

The chain carries TRBV5-3 and TRBJ1-1; 8 nucleotides match TRBD1. TRBV5-3 is placed among ORFs of uncertain function. Unmatched junction bases numbered 1, after V lost 2 bases and J lost 1 base. The CDR3 has 14 residues. CDR3 sequence: CARSLGTGNTEAFF. The DNA of the CDR3 is TGTGCCAGAAGCTTAGGGACAGGGAACACTGAAGCTTTCTTT.

The J gene is TRBJ2-5, the V gene TRBV28; 10 nucleotides line up with TRBD2. The CDR3 is 15 amino acids. The ends lost 6 bases at V and 1 base at J; junction bases unmatched: 5. The V gene's germline CDR1 is MDHEN and CDR2 SYDVKM. The CDR3: CASSEGLALQETQYF. The CDR3 nucleotides read TGTGCCAGCAGCGAGGGACTAGCGCTCCAAGAGACCCAGTACTTC.

The genes are TRBV6-4 and TRBJ1-2; D remains ambiguous. V dropped 0 bases and J dropped 8 bases, with 13 bases sitting between them. Germline V lookup: CDR1 MRHNA, CDR2 SNTAGT. This CDR3 region has 14 residues. The CDR3 loop is CASSDSPEVEGYTF. CDR3 coding DNA: TGTGCCAGCAGTGACTCCCCGGAGGTTGAGGGCTACACCTTC.

J is TRBJ2-1 and V is TRBV11-2; TRBD2 matches at 10 bases. Per germline, CDR1 SGHAT and CDR2 FQNNGV. Trimming at V came to 6 bases and at J to 2 bases, leaving 7 bases not matched to a gene. This CDR3 is built from 16 residues. CDR3 sequence (DNA): TGTGCCAGCAGAAATAGCGGGAGGTCTACCTACAATGAGCAGTTCTTC. This translates into CASRNSGRSTYNEQFF.

V is TRBV28 and J is TRBJ1-5, with 8 bases that match TRBD1. J gave up 6 bases and V 6 bases, and 10 bases lay outside the gene matches. The CDR3 extends over 15 amino acids. From germline, CDR1 is MDHEN and CDR2 SYDVKM. DNA for the CDR3: TGTGCCAGCAGCCCGACCCAGGGGGCATCTCAGCCCCAGCATTTT. Protein product: CASSPTQGASQPQHF.

The gene calls are TRBV18 and TRBJ1-5; 7 positions match TRBD1. Trimming took 2 bases from V and 1 from J; bases not matched to a gene: 2. The CDR3 runs to 15 residues. The germline CDR1 and CDR2 sequences are KGHSH and LQKENI. CDR3 bases: TGTGCCAGCTCACCAGCGGACAGGAGCAATCAGCCCCAGCATTTT. This gives the protein CASSPADRSNQPQHF.

The chain employs TRBV30 and TRBJ2-3, with a possible D match to TRBD2 (6 bases). Trimming removed 2 bases from V and 6 bases from J, with 12 bases in between. The CDR3 has 13 amino acids. CDR1 GTSNPN and CDR2 SVGIG come from the germline V gene (reference sequence). The DNA for the CDR3 is TGTGCCTGGAGTACGTGGGAGGTGGATACGCAGTATTTT. Translated: CAWSTWEVDTQYF.

V gene TRBV7-2 combines with J gene TRBJ1-6, with a possible D match to TRBD1 (5 bases). The CDR3 is 16 residues long. The V gene's germline CDR1 is SGHTA and CDR2 FQGNSA. Trimming took off 0 bases at V and 9 bases at J, with 15 bases between the two ends. CDR3 nucleotides: TGTGCCAGCAGCTTAGCGATGCGGGGCGGTGGTTCACCCCTCCACTTT. Its protein product is CASSLAMRGGGSPLHF.